This TCR beta chain was observed in a study of Tregs in tolerant kidney transplant recipients. Study conclusions and caveats: The most relevant donor-specific Treg TCRbeta repertoire apparently came from expansion with activated donor B cells.

A remark on this clone: Its specificity is not known.

TCRdb's copy holds only in-frame clones and misses some; the assay was immunoSEQ multiplex PCR. The sample contains hundreds of thousands of clones, roughly 80% of which appear only once. This CDR3 has 14 residues. V was cut by 1 base and J by 0 bases, with 10 bases left in between. Germline V gene sequence: CDR1 GTSNPN, CDR2 SVGIG (reference sequence). Unstimulated Tregs (CD4+CD25+CD127-) and CD4+CD25- non-Tregs were sorted from PBMCs. The sequenced sample consisted of CD4+ T cells from blood. The V and J genes are TRBV30 and TRBJ2-7; D is unclear. This receptor was identified in a human donor in good health. CDR3 amino acids: CAWSGPPRSYEQYF. Here the CDR3 DNA reads TGTGCCTGGAGTGGGCCTCCTCGCTCCTACGAGCAGTACTTC. Filled out from reference TRBV30 and TRBJ2-7, the complete variable domain reads SQTIHQWPATLVQPVGSPLSLECTVEGTSNPNLYWYRQAAGRGLQLLFYSVGIGQISSEVPQNLSASRPQDRQFILSSKKLLLSDSGFYLCAWSGPPRSYEQYFGPGTRLTVT.